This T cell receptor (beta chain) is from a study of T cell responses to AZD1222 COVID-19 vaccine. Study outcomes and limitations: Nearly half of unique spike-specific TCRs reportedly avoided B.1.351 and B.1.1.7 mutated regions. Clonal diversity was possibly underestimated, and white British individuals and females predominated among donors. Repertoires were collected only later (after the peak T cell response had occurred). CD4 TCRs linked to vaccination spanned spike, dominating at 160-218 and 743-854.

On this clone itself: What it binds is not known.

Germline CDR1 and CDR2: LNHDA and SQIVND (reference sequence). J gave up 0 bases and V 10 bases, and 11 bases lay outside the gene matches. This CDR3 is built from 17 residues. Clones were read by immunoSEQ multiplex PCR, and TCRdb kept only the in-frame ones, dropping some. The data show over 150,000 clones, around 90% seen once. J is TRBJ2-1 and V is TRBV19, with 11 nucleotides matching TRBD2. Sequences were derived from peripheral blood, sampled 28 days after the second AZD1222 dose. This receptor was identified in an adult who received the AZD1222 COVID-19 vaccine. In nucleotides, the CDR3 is TGTGCCACCGCGCTAGCGGGGGGCCCAACCTCCTACAATGAGCAGTTCTTC. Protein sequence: CATALAGGPTSYNEQFF.